This T cell receptor beta chain originates from a study of OX40 agonist ivuxolimab in advanced cancers. About the research overall: Patients took ivuxolimab, an agonistic anti-OX40 (CD134) antibody. Patients received intravenous ivuxolimab every 2 weeks at 0.01 to 10 mg/kg.

Trimming pared 5 bases from V and 8 bases from J, leaving 12 bases between. The CDR3 runs 12 residues. Per the germline V gene, CDR1 is PRHDT and CDR2 is FYEKMQ (reference sequence). Overall study findings and caveats: The work left the antigen specificity of expanded peripheral T cells undetermined.

This clone showed up just a few times. The antigen is unknown. Clones were sequenced by immunoSEQ multiplex PCR, and TCRdb holds only the in-frame ones, with some missing. The sample gives more than 20,000 clones, approximately 91% of which show up once; roughly 25% is in the top ten. The clonotype comes from an adult with an advanced solid tumor such as melanoma, head and neck, liver or kidney cancer. Sequencing used CD4+ or CD8+ T cells sorted from blood, obtained in a trial of the OX40 agonist ivuxolimab. J is TRBJ1-2 and V is TRBV13, with TRBD1 as a possible D gene (5 bases). This chain's CDR3 is CASSTGLYGYTF. The CDR3 bases are TGTGCCAGCAGCACAGGACTCTACGGCTACACCTTC.